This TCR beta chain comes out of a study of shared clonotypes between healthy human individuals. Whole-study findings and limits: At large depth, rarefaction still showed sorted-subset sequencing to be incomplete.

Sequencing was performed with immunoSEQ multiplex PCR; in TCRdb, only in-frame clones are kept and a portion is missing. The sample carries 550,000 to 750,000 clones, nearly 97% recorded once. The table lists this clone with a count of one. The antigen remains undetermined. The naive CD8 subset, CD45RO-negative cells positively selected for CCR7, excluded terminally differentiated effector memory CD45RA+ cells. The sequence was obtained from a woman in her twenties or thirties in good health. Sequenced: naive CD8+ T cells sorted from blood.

In nucleotides, the CDR3 is TGCAGCGTTGGTCCAGGGGATATAGGGAACACTGAAGCTTTCTTT. Residues: CSVGPGDIGNTEAFF. The chain links TRBV29-1 to TRBJ1-1; possibly TRBD1 for D (6 bases). From germline, CDR1 is SQVTM and CDR2 ANQGSEA. Trimming took off 4 bases at V and 1 base at J, with 16 bases between the two ends. This CDR3 contains 15 residues.